This T cell receptor (beta chain) was profiled in a study of T cell responses to AZD1222 COVID-19 vaccine. A word on this clone: The antigen remains undetermined.

Study-wide results and caveats: No day 14 peak samples; only post-peak repertoires were characterized.

The ends were cut back, 3 bases at V and 4 bases at J, with 12 bases in the middle. CDR1 and CDR2 (germline): SGHTA, FQGNSA. CDR3 length equals 15 residues. The table came from immunoSEQ multiplex PCR; TCRdb's copy has only in-frame clones and leaves some out. The sample shows about 180,000 clones, 88% of them seen only once. This rearrangement joins TRBV7-2 to TRBJ1-4; TRBD1 is a possible D gene (5 bases). Here the sequenced sample was peripheral blood, taken 28 days after the second AZD1222 dose. The sequence came from an adult who received the AZD1222 COVID-19 vaccine. The CDR3: CASSFDPGGNEKLFF. The CDR3 bases are TGTGCCAGCAGCTTTGACCCCGGGGGTAATGAAAAACTGTTTTTT.